This TCR beta chain appears in the sequencing data of a study of T cells in Graves' hyperthyroidism and ophthalmopathy. This clonotype has more than one count but fewer than ten. Germline V lookup: CDR1 LNHDA, CDR2 SQIVND (reference sequence). V lost 6 bases and J lost 6; bases outside the gene matches: 10. The CDR3 is made up of 15 amino acids. There were TCR beta CDR3 regions amplified from RNA transcripts. An initial round of RT-PCR targeting the TCR CDR3 relied on the HTBI primer set. TCRdb redid the calling of the multiplex PCR reads with MiXCR, one entry per CDR3 protein. The repertoire holds approximately 420,000 distinct CDR3 sequences, with about 15% as singletons.

The chain uses TRBV19 and TRBJ2-1, with 8 bases identical to TRBD1. The origin of this receptor is a woman in her twenties or thirties with Graves' hyperthyroidism. The specimen was blood. The CDR3 reads CASSLGTGRFNEQFF. The CDR3 DNA is TGTGCCAGTAGCCTCGGGACAGGACGATTCAATGAGCAGTTCTTC.